Listed below are T cell receptor beta chains from one sample, sequenced in a study of vaccination and CD4 T cells after COVID-19. Using its own MiXCR run on the PCR reads, TCRdb lists one record per CDR3 protein. The repertoire holds approximately 14,000 distinct CDR3 sequences, with 30% as singletons. Antigens of these TCRs are unknown. Sequencing input: cultured CD4+ T cells from blood. The receptors shown here come from a human donor with COVID-19. The CDR3 runs from the conserved cysteine through the conserved F or W. Each record gives: J gene, D gene, clone size, V gene, CDR3 DNA, CDR3 protein. D genes are given only for firm matches. Clone sizes are given selectively: once, few, many, or a class where the clone is expanded.

j_call: TRBJ1-2
d_call: NA
clone_size: NA
v_call: TRBV9
cdr3_nt: TGTGCCAGCAGCGTAACAGGGACCTATGGCTACACCTTC
cdr3_aa: CASSVTGTYGYTF

j_call: TRBJ1-2
d_call: NA
clone_size: NA
v_call: TRBV12-3/TRBV12-4
cdr3_nt: TGTGCCAGCAGTTTAGTGGCTGGGGATGGCTACACCTTC
cdr3_aa: CASSLVAGDGYTF

j_call: TRBJ2-7
d_call: TRBD2
clone_size: NA
v_call: TRBV12-3/TRBV12-4
cdr3_nt: TGTGCCAGCAGTTTGATCTTAGGGCGGGGGGGCGCCGAGCAGTACTTC
cdr3_aa: CASSLILGRGGAEQYF

j_call: TRBJ2-3
d_call: TRBD2
clone_size: few
v_call: TRBV27
cdr3_nt: TGTGCCAGCAGTCTTGGACTAGCGACAGATACGCAGTATTTT
cdr3_aa: CASSLGLATDTQYF

j_call: TRBJ2-5
d_call: NA
clone_size: few
v_call: TRBV4-1
cdr3_nt: TGCGCCAGCAGCCGATTATTGGGGGGACCGGAAGAGACCCAGTACTTC
cdr3_aa: CASSRLLGGPEETQYF

j_call: TRBJ1-4
d_call: NA
clone_size: NA
v_call: TRBV15
cdr3_nt: TGTGCCACCAGCAGAGATCTGGGCCAGGGAGGTGAAAAACTGTTTTTT
cdr3_aa: CATSRDLGQGGEKLFF

j_call: TRBJ1-6
d_call: NA
clone_size: NA
v_call: TRBV7-2
cdr3_nt: TGTGCCAGCAGCCCTCGACAGATGAATAATTCACCCCTCCACTTT
cdr3_aa: CASSPRQMNNSPLHF

j_call: TRBJ2-1
d_call: TRBD2
clone_size: few
v_call: TRBV27
cdr3_nt: TGTGCCAGCAGCGGGACTACCGCCTCTGAGCAGTTCTTC
cdr3_aa: CASSGTTASEQFF

j_call: TRBJ2-6
d_call: NA
clone_size: NA
v_call: TRBV2
cdr3_nt: TGTGCCAGCAGTACTCAAGGCTCTGGGGCCAACGTCCTGACTTTC
cdr3_aa: CASSTQGSGANVLTF

j_call: TRBJ1-2
d_call: NA
clone_size: few
v_call: TRBV20-1
cdr3_nt: TGCAGTGCTAGAGGGGACGAGATTGGGGGAGTAGGAGGCTACACCTTC
cdr3_aa: CSARGDEIGGVGGYTF

j_call: TRBJ1-2
d_call: TRBD1
clone_size: few
v_call: TRBV12-3/TRBV12-4
cdr3_nt: TGTGCCAGCAGTTTTCGAGGGACAGGGAGGGGTTATGGCTACACCTTC
cdr3_aa: CASSFRGTGRGYGYTF

j_call: TRBJ1-5
d_call: NA
clone_size: NA
v_call: TRBV20-1
cdr3_nt: TGCAGTGCTAGTCAGAGGGTTCAGCCCCAGCATTTT
cdr3_aa: CSASQRVQPQHF

j_call: TRBJ1-5
d_call: NA
clone_size: few
v_call: TRBV28
cdr3_nt: TGTGCCAGCAGAAGGGGCGATAGCAATCAGCCCCAGCATTTT
cdr3_aa: CASRRGDSNQPQHF

j_call: TRBJ2-6
d_call: TRBD1
clone_size: NA
v_call: TRBV4-1
cdr3_nt: TGCGCCAGCAGCTCCCGCGAGGACAGGGGGCGACGTGGGGCCAACGTCCTGACTTTC
cdr3_aa: CASSSREDRGRRGANVLTF

j_call: TRBJ2-5
d_call: NA
clone_size: NA
v_call: TRBV7-9
cdr3_nt: TGTGCCAGCAGCTTAGGGGGGGGCTCCAAAGAGACCCAGTACTTC
cdr3_aa: CASSLGGGSKETQYF

j_call: TRBJ1-4
d_call: TRBD1
clone_size: NA
v_call: TRBV14
cdr3_nt: TGTGCCAGCAGCCAAGATCACAGGGGTGAAAAACTGTTTTTT
cdr3_aa: CASSQDHRGEKLFF

j_call: TRBJ1-6
d_call: NA
clone_size: NA
v_call: TRBV7-2
cdr3_nt: TGTGCCAGCAGCCAGGACAGCTCACTGACTTGGACTAGGCTCCACTTT
cdr3_aa: CASSQDSSLTWTRLHF